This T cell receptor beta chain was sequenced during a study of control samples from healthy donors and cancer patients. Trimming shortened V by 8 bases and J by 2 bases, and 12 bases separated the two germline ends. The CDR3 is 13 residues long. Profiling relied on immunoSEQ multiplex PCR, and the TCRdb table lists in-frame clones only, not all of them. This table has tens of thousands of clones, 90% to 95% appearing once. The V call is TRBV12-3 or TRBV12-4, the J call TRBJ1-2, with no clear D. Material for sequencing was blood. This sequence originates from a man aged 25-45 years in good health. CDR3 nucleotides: TGTGCCAGCGGGAGGGCTAACAACTATGGCTACACCTTC. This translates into CASGRANNYGYTF.